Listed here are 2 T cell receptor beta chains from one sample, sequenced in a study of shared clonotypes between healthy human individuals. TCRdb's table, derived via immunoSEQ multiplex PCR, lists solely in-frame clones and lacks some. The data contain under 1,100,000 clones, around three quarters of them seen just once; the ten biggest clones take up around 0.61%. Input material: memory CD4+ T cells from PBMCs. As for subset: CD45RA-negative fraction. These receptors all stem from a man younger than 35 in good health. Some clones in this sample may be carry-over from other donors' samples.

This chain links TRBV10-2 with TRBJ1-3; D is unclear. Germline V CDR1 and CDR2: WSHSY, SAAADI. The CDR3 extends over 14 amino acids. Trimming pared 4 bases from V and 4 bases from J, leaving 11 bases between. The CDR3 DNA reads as TGCGCCAGCAGTGGCGACGCGTCCGGAAACACCATATATTTT. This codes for CASSGDASGNTIYF.

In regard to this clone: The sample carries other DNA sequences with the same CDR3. The CDR3: CASSSPYGYTF. DNA of the CDR3: TGTGCCAGCAGTTCTCCCTATGGCTACACCTTC. This chain links TRBV28 with TRBJ1-2; D gene ambiguous. The V gene lost 4 bases and the J gene lost 4 bases, with 4 bases spanning the gap. The CDR3 has 11 amino acids. The V gene's germline CDR1 is MDHEN and CDR2 SYDVKM.